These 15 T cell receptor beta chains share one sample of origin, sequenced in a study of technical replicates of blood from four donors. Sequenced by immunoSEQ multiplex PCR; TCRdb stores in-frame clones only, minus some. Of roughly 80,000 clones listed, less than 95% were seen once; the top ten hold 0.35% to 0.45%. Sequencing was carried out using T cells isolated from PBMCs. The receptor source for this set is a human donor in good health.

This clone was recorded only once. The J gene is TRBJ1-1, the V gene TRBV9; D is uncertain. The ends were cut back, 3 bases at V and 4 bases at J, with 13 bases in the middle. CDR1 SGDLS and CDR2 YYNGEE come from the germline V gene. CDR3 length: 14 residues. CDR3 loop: CASSAHLTGTEAFF. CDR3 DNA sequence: TGTGCCAGCAGCGCCCACCTCACGGGCACTGAAGCTTTCTTT.

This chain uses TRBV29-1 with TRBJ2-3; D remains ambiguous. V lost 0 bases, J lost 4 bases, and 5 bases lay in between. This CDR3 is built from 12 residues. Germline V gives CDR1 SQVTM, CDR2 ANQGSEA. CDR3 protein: CSVEEAADTQYF. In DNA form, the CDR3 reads TGCAGCGTTGAAGAGGCGGCAGATACGCAGTATTTT.

The CDR3: CASSLGGLAGGLHEQYF. The CDR3 DNA is TGCGCCAGCAGCTTGGGGGGACTAGCGGGAGGTCTCCACGAGCAGTACTTC. J is TRBJ2-7 and V is TRBV5-1; the match to TRBD2 covers 15 bases. The V gene's germline CDR1 is SGHRS and CDR2 YFSETQ. CDR3 length: 17 residues. J gave up 5 bases and V 0 bases, and 6 bases lay outside the gene matches.

CDR3 sequence: CASSGGLAGDNEQFF. CDR3 DNA: TGTGCCAGCTCAGGGGGACTAGCGGGCGACAATGAGCAGTTCTTC. The V and J genes are TRBV18 and TRBJ2-1, with 12 bases that match TRBD2. The CDR3 runs 15 residues. The trim removed 5 bases at V and 5 bases at J, leaving 4 bases unmatched. Germline values: CDR1 KGHSH, CDR2 LQKENI. Full variable domain (missing parts from reference TRBV18 and TRBJ2-1): NAGVMQNPRHLVRRRGQEARLRCSPMKGHSHVYWYRQLPEEGLKFMVYLQKENIIDESGMPKERFSAEFPKEGPSILRIQQVVRGDSAAYFCASSGGLAGDNEQFFGPGTRLTVL.

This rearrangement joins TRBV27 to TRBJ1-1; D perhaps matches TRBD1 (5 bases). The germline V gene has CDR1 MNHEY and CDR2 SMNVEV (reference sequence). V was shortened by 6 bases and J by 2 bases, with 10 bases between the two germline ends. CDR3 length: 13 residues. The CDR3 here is CASRRGYNTEAFF. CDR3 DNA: TGTGCCAGCAGGCGGGGGTATAACACTGAAGCTTTCTTT.

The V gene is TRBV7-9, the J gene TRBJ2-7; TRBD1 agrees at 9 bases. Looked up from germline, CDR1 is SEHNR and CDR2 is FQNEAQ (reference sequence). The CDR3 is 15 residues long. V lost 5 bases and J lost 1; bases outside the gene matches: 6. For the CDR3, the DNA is TGTGCCAGCAGCCCATCGGGACAGGGTTCCTACGAGCAGTACTTC. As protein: CASSPSGQGSYEQYF.

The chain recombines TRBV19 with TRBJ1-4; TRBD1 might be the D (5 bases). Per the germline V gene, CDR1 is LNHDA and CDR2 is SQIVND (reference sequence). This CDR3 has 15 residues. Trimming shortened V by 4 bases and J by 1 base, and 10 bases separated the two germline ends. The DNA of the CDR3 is TGTGCCAGTAGTACGGGGGGTGGAACTAATGAAAAACTGTTTTTT. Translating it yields CASSTGGGTNEKLFF.

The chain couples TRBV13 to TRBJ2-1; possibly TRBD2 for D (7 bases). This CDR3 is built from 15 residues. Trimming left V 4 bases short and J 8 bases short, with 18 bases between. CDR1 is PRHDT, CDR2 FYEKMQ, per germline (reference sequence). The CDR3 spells CASSSLGGEEDEQFF. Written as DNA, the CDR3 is TGTGCCAGCAGCTCGCTAGGGGGGGAGGAGGATGAGCAGTTCTTC.

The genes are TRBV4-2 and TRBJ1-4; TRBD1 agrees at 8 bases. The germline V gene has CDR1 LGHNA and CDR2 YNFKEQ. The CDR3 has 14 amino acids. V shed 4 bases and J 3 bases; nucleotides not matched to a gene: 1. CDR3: CASSPGQANEKLFF. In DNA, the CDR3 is TGTGCCAGCAGCCCGGGACAGGCTAATGAAAAACTGTTTTTT.

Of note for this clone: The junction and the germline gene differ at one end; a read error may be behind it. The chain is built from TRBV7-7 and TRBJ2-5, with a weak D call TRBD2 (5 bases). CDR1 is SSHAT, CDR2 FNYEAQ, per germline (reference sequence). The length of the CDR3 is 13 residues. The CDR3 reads CASSLGGLQTQYF. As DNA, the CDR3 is TGTGCTAGCAGCTTAGGAGGACTGCAGACCCAGTACTTC.

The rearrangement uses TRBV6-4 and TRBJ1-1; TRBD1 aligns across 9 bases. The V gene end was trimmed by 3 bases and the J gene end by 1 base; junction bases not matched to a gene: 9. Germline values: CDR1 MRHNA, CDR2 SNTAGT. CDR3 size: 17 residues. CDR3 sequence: CASSESPGQGPNTEAFF. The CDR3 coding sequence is TGTGCCAGCAGTGAATCTCCGGGACAGGGCCCGAACACTGAAGCTTTCTTT.

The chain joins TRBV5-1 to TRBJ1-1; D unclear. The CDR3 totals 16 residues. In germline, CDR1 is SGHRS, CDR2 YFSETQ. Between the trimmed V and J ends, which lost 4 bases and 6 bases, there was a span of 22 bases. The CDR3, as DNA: TGCGCCAGCAGCCACGGACTCGGCAGAGATACCCCTGAAGCTTTCTTT. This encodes CASSHGLGRDTPEAFF.

CDR3 nucleotide sequence: TGTGCCAGCAGCGAATTACAGGACAGGTACCTTTTTGAGGAGGAGCAGTACTTC. Its translation is CASSELQDRYLFEEEQYF. The V call is TRBV5-6, the J call TRBJ2-7; 7 bases match TRBD1. This CDR3 has 18 residues. Germline lookup yields CDR1 SGHDT and CDR2 YYEEEE. The junction had 23 bases not matched to a gene; V was cut back by 4 bases and J by 7 bases.

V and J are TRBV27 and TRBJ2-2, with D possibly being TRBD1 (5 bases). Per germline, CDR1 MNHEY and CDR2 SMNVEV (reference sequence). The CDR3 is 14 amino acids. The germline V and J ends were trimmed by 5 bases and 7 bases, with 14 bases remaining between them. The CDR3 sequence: CASSPPAGYGELFF. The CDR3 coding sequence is TGTGCCAGCAGTCCCCCCGCAGGGTACGGGGAGCTGTTTTTT.

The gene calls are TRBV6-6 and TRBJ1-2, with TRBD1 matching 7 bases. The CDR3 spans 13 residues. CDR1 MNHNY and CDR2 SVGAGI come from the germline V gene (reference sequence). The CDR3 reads CAITAQGDYGYTF. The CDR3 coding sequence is TGTGCTATCACGGCTCAGGGGGACTATGGCTACACCTTC.